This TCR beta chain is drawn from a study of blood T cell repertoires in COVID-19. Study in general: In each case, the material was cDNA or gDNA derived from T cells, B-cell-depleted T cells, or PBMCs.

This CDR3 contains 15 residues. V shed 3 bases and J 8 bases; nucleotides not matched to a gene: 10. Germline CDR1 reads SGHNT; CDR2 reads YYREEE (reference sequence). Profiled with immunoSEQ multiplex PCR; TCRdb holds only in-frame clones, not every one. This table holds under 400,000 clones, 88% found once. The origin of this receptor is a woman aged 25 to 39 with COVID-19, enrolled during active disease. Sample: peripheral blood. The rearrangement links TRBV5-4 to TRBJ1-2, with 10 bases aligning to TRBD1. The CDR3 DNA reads TGTGCCAGCAGCTCCCGGACAGGGGGATCAGGAGGCTACACCTTC. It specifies CASSSRTGGSGGYTF.